These 30 T cell receptor beta chains share one sample of origin, sequenced in a study of breast tumors, draining lymph nodes, adjacent tissues. Samples came from axillary lymph nodes draining the breast cancer. In TCRdb, the multiplex PCR reads were re-called with MiXCR into one record per CDR3 protein. This sample has 84,000 or so distinct CDR3 sequences, with roughly 29% found just once. Sequences were obtained from axillary lymph node tissue. The receptors were sampled from a female donor with breast cancer. Some clones in this sample may be carry-over from other donors' samples.

Within the sample, this clonotype is medium-sized. V usage is TRBV4-3 and J usage is TRBJ2-5; D tentatively reads TRBD1 or TRBD2 (5 bases each). The germline V gene has CDR1 LGHNA and CDR2 YSLEER. This CDR3 is 17 amino acids long. The germline V and J ends were trimmed by 0 bases and 1 base, with 15 bases remaining between them. The CDR3 loop is CASSQERFSGPQETQYF. The CDR3 DNA follows: TGCGCCAGCAGCCAAGAGCGGTTTTCGGGACCCCAAGAGACCCAGTACTTC.

The chain has TRBV29-1 and TRBJ1-1; 7 bases are shared with TRBD1. The CDR3 is 15 amino acids. After removal of 4 bases from V and 0 bases from J, the junction contained 8 bases not matched to a gene. In germline, CDR1 is SQVTM, CDR2 ANQGSEA. CDR3 sequence (DNA): TGCAGCGTTGGATGGGACAGATTCATGAACACTGAAGCTTTCTTT. It yields the protein CSVGWDRFMNTEAFF.

Remarks on this clonotype: This clone may be a read error of a much larger clone one base away. The conserved phenylalanine or tryptophan is not found at the CDR3 terminus, so this likely reflects a read error. The chain employs TRBV5-4 and TRBJ2-1, with TRBD2 as a possible D gene (5 bases). Germline V CDR1 and CDR2: SGHNT, YYREEE (reference sequence). With 6 bases removed from V and 5 bases from J, the gap between germline ends came to 9 bases. The CDR3 sequence is 12 residues long. The CDR3 DNA reads TGTGCCAGCAAGGGAGCTAACAATGAGCAGTTCCTC. Encoded protein: CASKGANNEQFL.

This chain uses TRBV7-6 with TRBJ2-2, with D hard to call. CDR1 SGHVS and CDR2 FNYEAQ come from the germline V gene. V dropped 1 base and J dropped 2 bases, with 8 bases sitting between them. The length of the CDR3 is 15 residues. CDR3 sequence reads: CASSLVGHNTGELFF. The CDR3 DNA follows: TGTGCCAGCAGCTTAGTTGGGCATAACACCGGGGAGCTGTTTTTT. The entire variable domain, with the rest obtained from reference TRBV7-6 and TRBJ2-2, is as follows: GAGVSQSPRYKVTKRGQDVALRCDPISGHVSLYWYRQALGQGPEFLTYFNYEAQQDKSGLPNDRFSAERPEGSISTLTIQRTEQRDSAMYRCASSLVGHNTGELFFGEGSRLTVL.

The chain links TRBV11-2 to TRBJ1-1, with D hard to call. The CDR3 runs to 13 residues. Deletions cut 4 bases from V and 8 bases from J, with 14 bases between. Germline CDR1 and CDR2: SGHAT and FQNNGV. CDR3 bases: TGTGCCAGCAGCTCAGGAAGTTTGGGCGAAGCTTTCTTT. Its translation: CASSSGSLGEAFF.

To note about this clonotype: This may arise from a read error, as a much more abundant clone is one base away. V and J are TRBV30 and TRBJ2-1; 7 bases fit TRBD1. With 1 base clipped from V and 9 bases from J, the junction kept 9 bases outside the gene matches. Germline V CDR1 and CDR2: GTSNPN, SVGIG (reference sequence). The CDR3 is 14 residues long. In DNA, the CDR3 is TGTGCCTGGAGTGCTGGGGCAGGGGGTTTTGAGCAGTTCTTC. This codes for CAWSAGAGGFEQFF.

There are many counts of this clonotype. A read error may explain this, as a much larger clone is one base away. The chain is built from TRBV7-9 and TRBJ2-5; TRBD2 might be the D (5 bases). The CDR3 extends over 15 amino acids. The germline CDR1 and CDR2 sequences are SEHNR and FQNEAQ (reference sequence). CDR3 nucleotides: TGTGCCAGCAGCCTTTGGGAGAACCGAGAAGAGACCCAGCACTTC. This sequence encodes CASSLWENREETQHF.

This clonotype was seen many times. The rearrangement uses TRBV4-1 and TRBJ2-7, with TRBD2 as a possible D gene (5 bases). V lost 0 bases, J lost 4 bases, and 13 bases lay in between. The CDR3 spans 15 residues. The germline V gene encodes CDR1 MGHRA and CDR2 YSYEKL. The CDR3 is CASSQDSLDRYEQYF. In DNA, the CDR3 is TGCGCCAGCAGCCAAGATTCACTAGATCGGTACGAGCAGTACTTC.

This clonotype was counted many times. CDR3 in amino acids: CASSADTLNEQFF. The CDR3 bases are TGTGCCAGCAGCGCGGATACTCTGAATGAGCAGTTCTTC. This chain connects TRBV9 to TRBJ2-1; D is unclear. This CDR3 region has 13 residues. The V gene's germline CDR1 is SGDLS and CDR2 YYNGEE. Trimming removed 3 bases from V and 7 bases from J, with 11 bases in between. The whole variable domain, filled in from reference TRBV9 and TRBJ2-1, reads DSGVTQTPKHLITATGQRVTLRCSPRSGDLSVYWYQQSLDQGLQFLIQYYNGEERAKGNILERFSAQQFPDLHSELNLSSLELGDSALYFCASSADTLNEQFFGPGTRLTVL.

The genes are TRBV20-1 and TRBJ1-1; D is perhaps TRBD1 (6 bases). The CDR3 length is 13 residues. Germline V gives CDR1 DFQATT, CDR2 SNEGSKA (reference sequence). V shed 4 bases and J shed 5 bases, with 14 bases lying between them. The CDR3 DNA reads TGCAGTGCTAAGATCAGGGGCAATACTGAAGCTTTCTTT. It codes for CSAKIRGNTEAFF.

The chain uses TRBV7-6 and TRBJ2-7, with 7 bases lining up with TRBD2. From germline, CDR1 is SGHVS and CDR2 FNYEAQ. The CDR3 consists of 14 residues. Trimming removed 6 bases from V and 2 bases from J; junction bases left unmatched: 7. For the CDR3, the DNA is TGTGCCAGCAGTCCCGGGACTACGACCTACGAGCAGTACTTC. Translated: CASSPGTTTYEQYF.

Many counts were recorded for this clonotype. This CDR3 reads CASGLGDRRGTQYF. DNA of the CDR3: TGTGCTAGTGGTTTGGGGGACAGACGGGGTACGCAGTATTTT. The V call is TRBV12-5, the J call TRBJ2-3; 7 nucleotides match TRBD1. This CDR3 has 14 amino acids. V gave up 1 base and J gave up 8 bases; unmatched junction bases: 6. The germline V gene has CDR1 LGHNT and CDR2 FRNRAP.

This clonotype occurred many times. This chain joins TRBV15 and TRBJ2-2, with a tentative D call TRBD2 (7 bases). Trimming left V 5 bases short and J 4 bases short, with 11 bases between. Germline values: CDR1 LNHNV, CDR2 YYDKDF (reference sequence). The CDR3 runs 14 residues. The CDR3 reads CATSPRGATGELFF. Here the CDR3 DNA reads TGTGCCACCAGCCCCCGGGGGGCCACCGGGGAGCTGTTTTTT.

This clonotype was detected only once. This chain joins TRBV7-8 and TRBJ1-5; perhaps TRBD1 as D (6 bases). The V and J ends lost 7 bases and 6 bases respectively, with 25 bases between them. Germline V lookup: CDR1 SGHVS, CDR2 FQNEAQ. The CDR3 runs to 17 residues. Here the CDR3 DNA reads TGTGCCAGCAACTCGAGTGGGGGGCAGGGCGTTGGTCAGCCCCAGCATTTT. It encodes CASNSSGGQGVGQPQHF.

The gene calls are TRBV11-3 and TRBJ2-7; the match to TRBD2 covers 8 bases. J lost 4 bases, V lost 4 bases, and 18 bases had no gene match. There are 18 residues in the CDR3. The germline CDR1 and CDR2 sequences are SGHNT and YENEEA. The CDR3 loop is CASSSTTSARAEVYEQYF. As DNA, the CDR3 is TGTGCCAGCAGCTCGACGACTAGCGCGAGGGCTGAGGTGTACGAGCAGTACTTC.

The sample holds many counts of this clonotype. V usage is TRBV7-8 and J usage is TRBJ2-1, with D maybe TRBD1 (6 bases). Germline V gene data show CDR1 as SGHVS and CDR2 as FQNEAQ. The germline V and J ends were trimmed by 3 bases and 10 bases, with 16 bases remaining between them. The CDR3 covers 14 residues. The DNA for the CDR3 is TGTGCCAGCAGCTTGGGGGCCGGGGCGCGAGAGCAGTTCTTC. Translated: CASSLGAGAREQFF.

The chain is built from TRBV20-1 and TRBJ2-7; 8 nucleotides agree with TRBD2. The CDR3 sequence is 15 residues long. The ends lost 6 bases at V and 2 bases at J; junction bases unmatched: 12. The V gene's germline CDR1 is DFQATT and CDR2 SNEGSKA (reference sequence). The CDR3 nucleotides are TGCAGTGCCCAATCGACTAGCGAGAAAACCTACGAGCAGTACTTC. It specifies CSAQSTSEKTYEQYF.

This clonotype was counted ten times or more. The chain joins TRBV20-1 to TRBJ2-3; D not certain. This CDR3 comprises 11 residues. Trimming cost V 6 bases and J 3 bases, with 7 bases left between them. The germline V gene encodes CDR1 DFQATT and CDR2 SNEGSKA (reference sequence). In nucleotides, the CDR3 is TGCAGTGCCACGTTTACAGATACGCAGTATTTT. It codes for CSATFTDTQYF.

This clonotype was seen many times. The V and J genes are TRBV10-3 and TRBJ1-4; 8 positions match TRBD1. Germline assignment: CDR1 ENHRY and CDR2 SYGVKD. With V trimmed by 0 bases and J by 8 bases, 5 bases remained unmatched. The CDR3 covers 15 residues. This CDR3 is CAISESTGAGEKLFF. CDR3 nucleotide sequence: TGTGCCATCAGTGAGTCGACAGGGGCTGGGGAAAAACTGTTTTTT.

This clonotype has ten or more counts. The chain carries TRBV7-6 and TRBJ2-3, with 13 bases aligning to TRBD2. There are 18 residues in the CDR3. The V gene's germline CDR1 is SGHVS and CDR2 FNYEAQ. Losses at the gene ends were 5 bases for V and 5 bases for J; bases not matched to a gene: 13. The CDR3 DNA follows: TGTGCCAGCAGCCTCGGACTAGCGGGAGTTAGACTCATAGATACGCAGTATTTT. Protein product: CASSLGLAGVRLIDTQYF.

This clonotype was seen many times. This rearrangement joins TRBV7-6 to TRBJ2-1; the match to TRBD2 covers 14 bases. Germline lookup yields CDR1 SGHVS and CDR2 FNYEAQ. This CDR3 contains 18 residues. V dropped 5 bases and J dropped 7; count of bases not matched to a gene: 13. The CDR3 nucleotides read TGTGCCAGCAGCCTTAGACTAGCGGGAGGGCCGGTTGAAAATGAGCAGTTCTTC. Amino acid sequence: CASSLRLAGGPVENEQFF.

The chain combines TRBV2 with TRBJ1-2; 7 bases are shared with TRBD1. From germline, CDR1 is SNHLY and CDR2 FYNNEI. This CDR3 region has 11 residues. V trimming: 7 bases; J trimming: 8 bases; junction bases outside the gene matches: 4. The CDR3 region has the DNA TGTGCCAGCATAAGACAGGGCGGCTACACCTTC. Translating it yields CASIRQGGYTF.

The V gene is TRBV30, the J gene TRBJ2-7; possibly TRBD2 for D (6 bases). Trimming removed 3 bases at V and 5 bases at J, with 17 bases between. Germline CDR1 reads GTSNPN; CDR2 reads SVGIG (reference sequence). The CDR3 totals 14 residues. In DNA form, the CDR3 reads TGTGCCTGGAGGCCGATCGGAGGGTTCGACGAGCAGTACTTC. It specifies CAWRPIGGFDEQYF.

Remarks on this clonotype: A much larger clone lies a single base off, so this may be a read error. The rearrangement joins TRBV7-9 to TRBJ1-1, with no clear D. This CDR3 contains 12 residues. The germline gives CDR1 SEHNR, CDR2 FQNEAQ (reference sequence). The CDR3 bases are TGTGCCCGCAGCTCCTCGGACACTGAAGCTTTCTTT. Its translation: CARSSSDTEAFF.

This clonotype was recorded at least ten times. This sequence joins TRBV6-2 or TRBV6-3 and TRBJ2-7; no definite D call. The CDR3 sequence is 13 residues long. Germline-derived CDR1 and CDR2 are MNHEY and SVGEGT. Trimming took 6 bases from V and 5 from J, leaving 14 bases between them. The CDR3 sequence: CASSGLPTHEQYF. The CDR3 bases are TGTGCCAGCAGCGGTCTCCCCACCCACGAGCAGTACTTC.

About this clonotype itself: Possible read error: a much larger clone is one base away. The genes are TRBV5-1 and TRBJ2-2; either TRBD1 or TRBD2 may fit D (5 bases each). This CDR3 has 14 residues. CDR1 and CDR2 (germline): SGHRS, YFSETQ. CDR3 DNA: TGCGCCAGCAGCTTGGGACAGAACACCGGGGAGCTGCTTTTT. This translates into CASSLGQNTGELLF.

This sequence joins TRBV11-2 and TRBJ2-5; D is perhaps TRBD1 or TRBD2 (5 bases each). V gave up 11 bases and J gave up 1 base, with 20 bases separating them. Germline lookup yields CDR1 SGHAT and CDR2 FQNNGV. There are 15 residues in the CDR3. CDR3 in amino acids: CAYRLRGRGQETQYF. The DNA for the CDR3 is TGTGCCTACCGATTGAGGGGCCGTGGCCAAGAGACCCAGTACTTC. Based on the CDR3 plus reference TRBV11-2 and TRBJ2-5, the full variable domain is EAGVAQSPRYKIIEKRQSVAFWCNPISGHATLYWYQQILGQGPKLLIQFQNNGVVDDSQLPKDRFSAERLKGVDSTLKIQPAKLEDSAVYLCAYRLRGRGQETQYFGPGTRLLVL.

This clonotype was seen ten or more times. The chain couples TRBV6-2 or TRBV6-3 to TRBJ1-2; D unresolved. Per germline, CDR1 MNHEY and CDR2 SVGEGT. V was cut by 2 bases and J by 4 bases, with 11 bases left in between. CDR3 length: 14 amino acids. The CDR3 region has the DNA TGTGCCAGCAGTTACACGGTCGGGGTCTATGGCTACACCTTC. This sequence encodes CASSYTVGVYGYTF.

For this clonotype: A single base separates this from a much larger clone, so it may be a read error. This chain links TRBV6-2 or TRBV6-3 with TRBJ2-7; 9 bases line up with TRBD2. The germline gives CDR1 MNHEY, CDR2 SVGEGT. The CDR3 has 13 residues. V lost 5 bases to trimming and J lost 2 bases; unmatched junction nucleotides: 1. This CDR3 is CASSRGRAYEQYF. CDR3 coding DNA: TGTGCCAGCAGTCGCGGGAGGGCCTACGAGCAGTACTTC.

The sample holds many counts of this clonotype. The J gene is TRBJ2-5, the V gene TRBV20-1; TRBD2 matches at 12 bases. There are 15 residues in the CDR3. V was clipped by 3 bases and J by 3 bases; unmatched bases: 5. Germline assignment: CDR1 DFQATT and CDR2 SNEGSKA (reference sequence). The CDR3 nucleotides read TGCAGTGCTAGCAAAAGACTAGCGGGAGAAGAGACCCAGTACTTC. Protein sequence: CSASKRLAGEETQYF.